This T cell receptor beta chain derives from a study of control samples from healthy donors and cancer patients. Clones were sequenced by immunoSEQ multiplex PCR, and TCRdb holds only the in-frame ones, with some missing. The sample lists over 150,000 clones, approximately 92% occurring once. This CDR3 spans 13 amino acids. V was pared by 7 bases and J by 4 bases, with 12 bases between. CDR1 is KGHDR and CDR2 is SFDVKD in the germline V gene. This clone was seen once. Sequenced input: blood. The chain employs TRBV24-1 and TRBJ1-2, with unresolved D. This clonotype was sampled from a young man in good health. CDR3 in DNA: TGTGCCACCAGCGACACGGTCGGCTATGGCTACACCTTC. Residues: CATSDTVGYGYTF.